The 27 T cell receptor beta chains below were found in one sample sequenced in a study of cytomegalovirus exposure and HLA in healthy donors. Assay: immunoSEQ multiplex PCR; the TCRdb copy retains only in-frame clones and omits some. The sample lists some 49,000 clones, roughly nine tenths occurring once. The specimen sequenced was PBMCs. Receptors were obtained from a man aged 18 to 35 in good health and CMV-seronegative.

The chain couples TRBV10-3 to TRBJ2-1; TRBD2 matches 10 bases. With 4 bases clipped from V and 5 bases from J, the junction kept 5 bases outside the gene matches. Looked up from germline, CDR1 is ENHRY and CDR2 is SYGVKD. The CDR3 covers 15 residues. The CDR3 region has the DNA TGTGCCATCAGTGGAAGCGGGAGGGCCAACAATGAGCAGTTCTTC. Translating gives CAISGSGRANNEQFF.

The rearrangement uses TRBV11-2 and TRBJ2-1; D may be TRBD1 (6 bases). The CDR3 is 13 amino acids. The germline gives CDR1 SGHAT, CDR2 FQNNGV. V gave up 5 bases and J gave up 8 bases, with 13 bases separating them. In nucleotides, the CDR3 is TGTGCCAGCAGCACGGGGACAATTGATGAGCAGTTCTTC. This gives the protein CASSTGTIDEQFF.

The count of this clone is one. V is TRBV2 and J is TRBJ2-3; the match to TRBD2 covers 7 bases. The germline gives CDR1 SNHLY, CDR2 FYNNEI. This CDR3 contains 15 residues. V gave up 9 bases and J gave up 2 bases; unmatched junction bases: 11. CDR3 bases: TGTGCCAGTACATACTCCCTAGCGGCCACAGATACGCAGTATTTT. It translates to CASTYSLAATDTQYF.

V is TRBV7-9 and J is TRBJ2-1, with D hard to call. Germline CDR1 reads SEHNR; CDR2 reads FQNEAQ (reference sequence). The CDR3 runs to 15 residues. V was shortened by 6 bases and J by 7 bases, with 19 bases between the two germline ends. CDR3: CASSPGVASRNEQFF. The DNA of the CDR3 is TGTGCCAGCAGTCCCGGTGTGGCTAGTAGGAATGAGCAGTTCTTC.

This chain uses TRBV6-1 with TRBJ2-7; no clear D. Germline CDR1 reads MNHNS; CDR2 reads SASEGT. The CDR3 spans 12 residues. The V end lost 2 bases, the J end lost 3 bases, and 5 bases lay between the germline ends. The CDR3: CASSELGYEQYF. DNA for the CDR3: TGTGCCAGCAGTGAACTAGGCTACGAGCAGTACTTC.

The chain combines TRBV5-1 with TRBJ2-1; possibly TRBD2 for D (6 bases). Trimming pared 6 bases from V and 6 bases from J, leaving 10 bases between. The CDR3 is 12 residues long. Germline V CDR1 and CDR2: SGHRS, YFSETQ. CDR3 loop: CASTGTPNEQFF. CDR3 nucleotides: TGCGCCAGCACCGGGACTCCCAATGAGCAGTTCTTC.

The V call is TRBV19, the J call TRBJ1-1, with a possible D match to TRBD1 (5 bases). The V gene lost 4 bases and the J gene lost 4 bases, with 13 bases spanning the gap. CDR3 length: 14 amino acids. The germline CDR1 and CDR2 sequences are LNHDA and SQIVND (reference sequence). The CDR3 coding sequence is TGTGCCAGTAGTACGGCAGGCAGGGTCACTGAAGCTTTCTTT. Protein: CASSTAGRVTEAFF.

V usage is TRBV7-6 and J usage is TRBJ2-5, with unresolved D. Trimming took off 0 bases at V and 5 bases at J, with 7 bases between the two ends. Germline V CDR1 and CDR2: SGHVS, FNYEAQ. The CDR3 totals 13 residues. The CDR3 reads CASSLAPFETQYF. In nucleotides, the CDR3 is TGTGCCAGCAGCTTAGCTCCTTTCGAGACCCAGTACTTC.

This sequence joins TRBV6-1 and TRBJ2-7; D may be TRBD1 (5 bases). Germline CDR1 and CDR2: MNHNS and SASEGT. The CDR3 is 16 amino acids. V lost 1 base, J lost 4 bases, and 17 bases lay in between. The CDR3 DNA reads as TGTGCCAGCAGTGAAGACGGCAGCCTCCCAGGGTACGAGCAGTACTTC. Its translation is CASSEDGSLPGYEQYF.

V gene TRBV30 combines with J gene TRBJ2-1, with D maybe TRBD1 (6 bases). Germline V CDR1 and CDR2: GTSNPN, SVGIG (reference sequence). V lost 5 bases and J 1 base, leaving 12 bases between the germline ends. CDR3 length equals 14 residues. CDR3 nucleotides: TGTGCCTGGCCCGCAGACAGGTCCTACAATGAGCAGTTCTTC. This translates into CAWPADRSYNEQFF. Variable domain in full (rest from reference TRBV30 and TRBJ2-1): SQTIHQWPATLVQPVGSPLSLECTVEGTSNPNLYWYRQAAGRGLQLLFYSVGIGQISSEVPQNLSASRPQDRQFILSSKKLLLSDSGFYLCAWPADRSYNEQFFGPGTRLTVL.

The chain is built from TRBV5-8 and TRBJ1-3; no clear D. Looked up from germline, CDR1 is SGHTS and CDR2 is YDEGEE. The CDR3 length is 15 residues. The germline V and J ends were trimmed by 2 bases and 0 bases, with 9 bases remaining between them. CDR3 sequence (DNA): TGTGCCAGCAGCTTATATCGGGACTCTGGAAACACCATATATTTT. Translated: CASSLYRDSGNTIYF.

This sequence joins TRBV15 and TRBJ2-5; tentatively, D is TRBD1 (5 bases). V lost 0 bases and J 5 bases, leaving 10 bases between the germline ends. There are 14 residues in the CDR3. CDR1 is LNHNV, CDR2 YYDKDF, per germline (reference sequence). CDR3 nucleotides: TGTGCCACCAGCAGAGAGGCAGGGATCGAGACCCAGTACTTC. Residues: CATSREAGIETQYF.

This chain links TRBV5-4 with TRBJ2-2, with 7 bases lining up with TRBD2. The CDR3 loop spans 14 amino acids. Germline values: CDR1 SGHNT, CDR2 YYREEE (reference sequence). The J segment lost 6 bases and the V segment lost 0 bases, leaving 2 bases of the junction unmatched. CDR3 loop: CASSLGRGAGELFF. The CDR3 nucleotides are TGTGCCAGCAGCTTGGGACGGGGGGCCGGGGAGCTGTTTTTT.

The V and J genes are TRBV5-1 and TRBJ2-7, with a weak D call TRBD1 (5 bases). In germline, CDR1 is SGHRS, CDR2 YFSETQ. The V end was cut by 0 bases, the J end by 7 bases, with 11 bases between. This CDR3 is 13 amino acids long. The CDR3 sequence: CASSLAGMEEQYF. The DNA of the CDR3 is TGCGCCAGCAGCTTGGCAGGGATGGAGGAGCAGTACTTC. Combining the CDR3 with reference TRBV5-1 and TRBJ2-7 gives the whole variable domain KAGVTQTPRYLIKTRGQQVTLSCSPISGHRSVSWYQQTPGQGLQFLFEYFSETQRNKGNFPGRFSGRQFSNSRSEMNVSTLELGDSALYLCASSLAGMEEQYFGPGTRLTVT.

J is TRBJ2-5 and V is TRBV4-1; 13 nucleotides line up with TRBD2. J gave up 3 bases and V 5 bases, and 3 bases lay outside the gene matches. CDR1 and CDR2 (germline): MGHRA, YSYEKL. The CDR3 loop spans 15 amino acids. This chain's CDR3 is CASSYGTSGEETQYF. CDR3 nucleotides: TGCGCCAGCAGCTACGGGACTAGCGGGGAAGAGACCCAGTACTTC.

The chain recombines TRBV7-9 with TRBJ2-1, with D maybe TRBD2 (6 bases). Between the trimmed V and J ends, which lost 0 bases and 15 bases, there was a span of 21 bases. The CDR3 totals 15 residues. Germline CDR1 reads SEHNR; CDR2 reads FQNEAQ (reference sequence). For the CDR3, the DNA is TGTGCCAGCAGCTTAGCGCGGGGTAGAAGGGACCAATCGTTCTTC. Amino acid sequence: CASSLARGRRDQSFF.

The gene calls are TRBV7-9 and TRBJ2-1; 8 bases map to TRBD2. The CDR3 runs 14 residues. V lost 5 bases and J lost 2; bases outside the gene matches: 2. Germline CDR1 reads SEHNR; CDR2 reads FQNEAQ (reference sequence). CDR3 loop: CASSAGLAYNEQFF. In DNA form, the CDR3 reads TGTGCCAGCAGCGCGGGACTAGCCTACAATGAGCAGTTCTTC. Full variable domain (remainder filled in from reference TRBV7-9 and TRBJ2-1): DTGVSQNPRHKITKRGQNVTFRCDPISEHNRLYWYRQTLGQGPEFLTYFQNEAQLEKSRLLSDRFSAERPKGSFSTLEIQRTEQGDSAMYLCASSAGLAYNEQFFGPGTRLTVL.

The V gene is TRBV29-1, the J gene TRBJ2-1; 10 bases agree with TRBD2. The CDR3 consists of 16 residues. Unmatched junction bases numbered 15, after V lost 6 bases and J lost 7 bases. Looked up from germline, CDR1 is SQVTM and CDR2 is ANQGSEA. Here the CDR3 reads CSVAALLAGDYNEQFF. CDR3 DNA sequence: TGCAGCGTGGCAGCCCTCCTAGCGGGAGATTATAATGAGCAGTTCTTC.

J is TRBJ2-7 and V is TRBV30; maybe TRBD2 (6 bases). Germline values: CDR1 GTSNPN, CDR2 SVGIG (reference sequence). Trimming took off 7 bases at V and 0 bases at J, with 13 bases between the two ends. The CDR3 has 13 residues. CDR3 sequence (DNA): TGTGCCTACTCTAGCGCCCTCTCCTACGAGCAGTACTTC. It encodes CAYSSALSYEQYF.

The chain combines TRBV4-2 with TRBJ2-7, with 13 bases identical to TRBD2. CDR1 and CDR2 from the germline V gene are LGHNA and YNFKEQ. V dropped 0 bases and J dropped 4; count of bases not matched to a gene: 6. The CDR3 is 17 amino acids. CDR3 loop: CASSQEGLAGTIYEQYF. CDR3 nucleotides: TGTGCCAGCAGCCAAGAGGGACTAGCGGGAACTATTTACGAGCAGTACTTC.

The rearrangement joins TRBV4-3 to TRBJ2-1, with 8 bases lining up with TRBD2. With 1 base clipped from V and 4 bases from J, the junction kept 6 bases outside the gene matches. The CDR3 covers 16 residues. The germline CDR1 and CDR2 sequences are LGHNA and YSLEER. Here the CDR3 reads CASSQVVTSVYNEQFF. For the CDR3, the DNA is TGCGCCAGCAGCCAAGTTGTGACTAGCGTTTACAATGAGCAGTTCTTC.

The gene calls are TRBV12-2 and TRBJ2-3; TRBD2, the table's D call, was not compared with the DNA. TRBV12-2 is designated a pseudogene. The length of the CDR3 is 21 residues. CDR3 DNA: TGTGCAAGTCGCGCACATAAACCCCGCAGCGGGAGGGCCGGTGGCACAGATACGCAGTATTTT. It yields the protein CASRAHKPRSGRAGGTDTQYF.

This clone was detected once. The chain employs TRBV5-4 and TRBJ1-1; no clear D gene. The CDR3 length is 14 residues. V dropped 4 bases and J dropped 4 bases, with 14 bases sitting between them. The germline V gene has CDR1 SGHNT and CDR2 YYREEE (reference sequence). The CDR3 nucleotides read TGTGCCAGCAGCCTTAGCGCAAGTACCACTGAAGCTTTCTTT. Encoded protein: CASSLSASTTEAFF.

For the CDR3, the DNA is TGTGCCACCAGCAGCACTCCACCCTCCTACGAGCAGTACTTC. Encoded protein: CATSSTPPSYEQYF. The gene calls are TRBV15 and TRBJ2-7; D is uncertain. Trimming removed 3 bases at V and 0 bases at J, with 9 bases between. Germline loops: CDR1 LNHNV, CDR2 YYDKDF (reference sequence). This CDR3 is 14 amino acids long.

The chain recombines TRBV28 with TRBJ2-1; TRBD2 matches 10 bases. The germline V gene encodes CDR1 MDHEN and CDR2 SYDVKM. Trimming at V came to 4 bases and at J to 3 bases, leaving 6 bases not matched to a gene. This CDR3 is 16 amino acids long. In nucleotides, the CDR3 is TGTGCCAGCAGTTCCGTACTAGCGGGACACTACAATGAGCAGTTCTTC. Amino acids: CASSSVLAGHYNEQFF.

The CDR3 here is CSVRQGALDEQFF. CDR3 coding DNA: TGCAGCGTACGACAGGGGGCTCTCGATGAGCAGTTCTTC. The chain recombines TRBV29-1 with TRBJ2-1, with 10 bases aligning to TRBD1. Germline V lookup: CDR1 SQVTM, CDR2 ANQGSEA. The junction had 7 bases not matched to a gene; V was cut back by 6 bases and J by 8 bases. The CDR3 runs to 13 residues.

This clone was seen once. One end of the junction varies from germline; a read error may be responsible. CDR3 sequence: CVSSQEDRGVLGYQPQHF. The CDR3 DNA reads TGTGTCAGCAGCCAAGAGGACAGGGGCGTTCTGGGTTATCAGCCCCAGCATTTT. This chain links TRBV4-2 with TRBJ1-5, with TRBD1 matching 9 bases. CDR3 length: 18 residues. CDR1 and CDR2 (germline): LGHNA, YNFKEQ.